This entry concerns a single T cell receptor (beta chain). Per the original methods: Estimation of nucleated cell counts was performed using reference gene primer amplification. Assay used: immunoSEQ multiplex PCR; TCRdb lists only in-frame clones, some missing. That table furnishes V, J and clone size, whereas the DNA furnished D and trimming. The table includes 150,000 to 250,000 clones, around 82% detected once. The sample belongs to a study of blood T cell repertoires in COVID-19. Among Cohort 3 donors, those recovered had two negative PCRs, clearance, or symptom resolution. The germline V gene has CDR1 SGHTS and CDR2 YDEGEE. This CDR3 comprises 15 residues. V lost 5 bases and J lost 2, with 14 bases in between.

This TCR was sampled from a man aged 40-49 years who had recovered from COVID-19. The J gene is TRBJ1-5, the V gene TRBV5-8, with D maybe TRBD1 (5 bases). The sample was PBMCs or T cells enriched from blood (not recorded which). CDR3: CASSYARGGNQPQHF. CDR3 nucleotide sequence: TGTGCCAGCAGTTATGCCCGGGGGGGCAATCAGCCCCAGCATTTT.